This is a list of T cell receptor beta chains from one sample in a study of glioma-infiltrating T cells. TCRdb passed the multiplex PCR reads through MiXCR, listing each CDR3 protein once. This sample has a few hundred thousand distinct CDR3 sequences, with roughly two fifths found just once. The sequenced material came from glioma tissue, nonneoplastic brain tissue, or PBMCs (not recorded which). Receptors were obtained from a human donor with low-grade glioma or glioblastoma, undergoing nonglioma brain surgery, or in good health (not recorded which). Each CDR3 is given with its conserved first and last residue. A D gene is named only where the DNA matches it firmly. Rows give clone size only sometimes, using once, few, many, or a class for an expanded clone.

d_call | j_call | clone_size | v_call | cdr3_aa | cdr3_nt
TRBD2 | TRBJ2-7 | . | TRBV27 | CASSSWTSGRRGYEQYF | TGTGCCAGCAGTTCGTGGACTAGCGGGAGAAGGGGGTACGAGCAGTACTTC
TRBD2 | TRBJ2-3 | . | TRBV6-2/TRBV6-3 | CASSLAGPSTDTQYF | TGTGCCAGCTCACTAGCGGGCCCTAGCACAGATACGCAGTATTTT
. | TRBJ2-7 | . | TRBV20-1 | CSARGLSGRQDPYEQYF | TGCAGTGCTAGAGGACTTAGCGGGCGACAGGATCCCTACGAGCAGTACTTC
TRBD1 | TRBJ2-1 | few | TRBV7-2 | CASSLTGTAYNEQFF | TGTGCCAGCAGCTTAACCGGGACAGCTTACAATGAGCAGTTCTTC
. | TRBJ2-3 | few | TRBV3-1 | CASSQRLSTSTDTQYF | TGTGCCAGCAGCCAACGGTTATCAACTAGCACAGATACGCAGTATTTT
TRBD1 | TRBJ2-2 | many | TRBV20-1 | CSARVQGAGETGELFF | TGCAGTGCTAGAGTACAGGGGGCTGGTGAGACCGGGGAGCTGTTTTTT
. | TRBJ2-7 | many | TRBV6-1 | CASSQVSYAYEQYF | TGTGCCAGCAGCCAAGTGAGTTACGCCTACGAGCAGTACTTC
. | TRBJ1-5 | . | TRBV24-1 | CATSEAGPRQPQHF | TGTGCCACCAGTGAGGCGGGTCCCCGGCAGCCCCAGCATTTT
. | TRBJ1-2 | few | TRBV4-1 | CASSQLGLRYGYTF | TGCGCCAGCAGCCAACTGGGACTTAGGTATGGCTACACCTTC
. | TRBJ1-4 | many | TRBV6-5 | CASSYTMGEKLFF | TGTGCCAGCAGTTACACTATGGGTGAAAAACTGTTTTTT
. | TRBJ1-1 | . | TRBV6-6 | CASIYGGTMASF | TGTGCCAGCATTTACGGGGGGACAATGGCTTCCTTT
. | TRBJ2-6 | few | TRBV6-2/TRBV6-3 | CASSSGGIGANVLTF | TGTGCCAGCAGTTCCGGGGGTATTGGGGCCAACGTCCTGACTTTC
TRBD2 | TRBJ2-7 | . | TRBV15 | CATNRILAGGGEQYF | TGTGCCACCAACAGAATCTTAGCGGGAGGGGGAGAGCAGTACTTC
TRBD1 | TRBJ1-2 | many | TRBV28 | CASSSSGTDYGYTF | TGTGCCAGCAGTTCCTCCGGGACAGACTATGGCTACACCTTC
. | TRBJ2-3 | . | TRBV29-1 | CSVGGLGGLTDTQYF | TGCAGCGTTGGCGGGCTCGGGGGCCTCACAGATACGCAGTATTTT
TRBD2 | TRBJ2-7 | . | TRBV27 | CASSLKKRGYEQYF | TGTGCCAGCAGTTTAAAGAAGCGGGGCTACGAGCAGTACTTC
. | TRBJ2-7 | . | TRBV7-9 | CASSSLSSAYEQYF | TGTGCCAGCAGCTCCCTGTCTAGTGCTTACGAGCAGTACTTC
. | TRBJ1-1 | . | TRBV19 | CASSIGYGGLNTEAFF | TGTGCCAGTAGTATAGGGTACGGGGGGCTGAACACTGAAGCTTTCTTT
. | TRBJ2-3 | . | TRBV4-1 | CASSQAQGLYIDTQYF | TGCGCCAGCAGCCAAGCGCAGGGTTTGTACATCGATACGCAGTATTTT
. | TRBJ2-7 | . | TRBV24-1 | CATSDFREQYF | TGTGCCACCAGTGATTTCCGGGAGCAGTACTTC
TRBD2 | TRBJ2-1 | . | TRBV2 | CASSEQAGSPNEQFF | TGTGCCAGCAGTGAACAAGCGGGATCCCCCAATGAGCAGTTCTTC
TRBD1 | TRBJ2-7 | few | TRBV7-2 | CASSQGAGITYEQYF | TGTGCCAGCAGTCAGGGGGCGGGAATTACCTACGAGCAGTACTTC
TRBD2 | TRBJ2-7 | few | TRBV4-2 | CASSPETSSSYEQYF | TGTGCCAGCAGCCCAGAGACTAGCAGCTCCTACGAGCAGTACTTC
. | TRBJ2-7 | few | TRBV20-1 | CSARGLRDEQYF | TGCAGTGCAAGGGGACTCCGCGACGAGCAGTACTTC
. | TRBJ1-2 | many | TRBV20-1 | CSARDRNNYGYTF | TGCAGTGCTAGAGATCGGAATAACTATGGCTACACCTTC
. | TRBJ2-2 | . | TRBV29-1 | CSVASNTGELFF | TGCAGCGTTGCGAGCAACACCGGGGAGCTGTTTTTT
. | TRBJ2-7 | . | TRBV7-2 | CASSGLTYEQYF | TGTGCCAGCAGTGGCCTTACCTACGAGCAGTACTTC
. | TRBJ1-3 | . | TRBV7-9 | CASSLGGETGNTIYF | TGTGCCAGCAGCTTGGGGGGCGAGACTGGAAACACCATATATTTT
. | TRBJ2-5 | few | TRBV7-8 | CASSLGFQGETQYF | TGTGCCAGCAGCTTAGGGTTCCAGGGAGAGACCCAGTACTTC
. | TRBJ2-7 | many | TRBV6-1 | CASRTGTLVSEQYF | TGTGCCAGCAGAACCGGGACCCTAGTTTCCGAGCAGTACTTC
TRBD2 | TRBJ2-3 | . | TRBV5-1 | CASRTSGLTDTQYF | TGCGCCAGCAGAACTAGCGGCCTCACAGATACGCAGTATTTT
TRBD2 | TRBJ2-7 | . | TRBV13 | CASSPHRLAGALEQYF | TGTGCCAGCAGCCCCCACCGACTAGCGGGAGCGCTCGAGCAGTACTTC
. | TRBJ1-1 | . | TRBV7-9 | CASSLPGITGILNTEAFF | TGTGCCAGCAGCTTACCCGGGATTACCGGGATTCTGAACACTGAAGCTTTCTTT
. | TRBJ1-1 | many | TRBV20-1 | CSATTTDRYTEAFF | TGCAGTGCTACAACCACCGACAGGTACACTGAAGCTTTCTTT
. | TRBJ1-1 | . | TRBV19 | CASNREGDTEAFF | TGTGCCAGTAATCGTGAGGGGGACACTGAAGCTTTCTTT
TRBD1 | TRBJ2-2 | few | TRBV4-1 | CASSLRDRGYRGAPGELFF | TGCGCCAGCAGCCTCCGGGACAGGGGTTACCGGGGTGCTCCCGGGGAGCTGTTTTTT
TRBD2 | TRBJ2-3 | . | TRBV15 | CATSRVVTSGRGGTDTQYF | TGTGCCACCAGCAGAGTGGTGACTAGCGGGAGAGGTGGCACAGATACGCAGTATTTT
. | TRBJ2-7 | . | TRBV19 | CASSTVGVSSYEQYF | TGTGCCAGTAGTACCGTCGGGGTGAGCTCCTACGAGCAGTACTTC
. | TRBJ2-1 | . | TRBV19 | CASWEVGYNEQFF | TGTGCCAGTTGGGAGGTGGGGTACAATGAGCAGTTCTTC
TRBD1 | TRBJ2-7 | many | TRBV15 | CATSRTQTGGSYEQYF | TGTGCCACCAGCAGAACGCAAACAGGGGGTTCCTACGAGCAGTACTTC
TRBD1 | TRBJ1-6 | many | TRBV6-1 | CASRSDRGNPFNNSPLHF | TGTGCCAGCAGATCGGACAGGGGGAATCCCTTTAATAATTCACCCCTCCACTTT
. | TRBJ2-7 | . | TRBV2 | CASAELIYEQYF | TGTGCCAGCGCAGAACTCATATACGAGCAGTACTTC
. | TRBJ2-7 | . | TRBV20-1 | CSDRGREMTYEQYF | TGCAGTGATAGAGGCAGGGAGATGACCTACGAGCAGTACTTC
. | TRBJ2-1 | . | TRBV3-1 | CASSQDRGEWNEQFF | TGTGCCAGCAGCCAAGATAGAGGTGAATGGAATGAGCAGTTCTTC
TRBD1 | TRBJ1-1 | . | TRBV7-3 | CASSRVRGAEASF | TGTGCCAGCAGCCGCGTCAGGGGGGCTGAAGCTTCCTTT
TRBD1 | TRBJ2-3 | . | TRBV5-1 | CASSSQGQGVTDTRYF | TGCGCCAGCAGCTCTCAGGGACAGGGTGTCACAGATACGCGGTATTTT
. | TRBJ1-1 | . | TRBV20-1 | CSAPPRRRNTEAFF | TGCAGTGCTCCTCCCCGGAGGCGTAACACTGAAGCTTTCTTT
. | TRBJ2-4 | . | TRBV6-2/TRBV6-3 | CASNTGQTHTLAKNIQYF | TGTGCCAGCAACACCGGACAGACGCATACACTAGCCAAAAACATTCAGTACTTC
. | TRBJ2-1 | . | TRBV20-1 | CSAPRHSRSSYNEQFF | TGCAGTGCTCCCCGCCACTCCCGTAGCTCCTACAATGAGCAGTTCTTC
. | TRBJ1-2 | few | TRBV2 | CASSEKRVGYGYTF | TGTGCCAGCAGTGAAAAGCGAGTCGGCTATGGCTACACCTTC
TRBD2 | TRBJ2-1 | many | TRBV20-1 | CSAGTSGRPYNEQFF | TGCAGTGCAGGGACTAGCGGGAGGCCCTACAATGAGCAGTTCTTC
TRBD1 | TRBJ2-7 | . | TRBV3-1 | CASSQRRTGTGIHEQYF | TGTGCCAGCAGCCAACGTCGAACCGGGACAGGGATCCACGAGCAGTACTTC
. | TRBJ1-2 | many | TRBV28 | CASSLSGVVYGYTF | TGTGCCAGCAGTTTATCAGGCGTCGTCTATGGCTACACCTTC
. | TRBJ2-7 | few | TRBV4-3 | CASSQGAEQYF | TGCGCCAGCAGCCAAGGTGCAGAGCAGTACTTC
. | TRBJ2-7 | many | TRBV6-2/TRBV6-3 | CASIGLTPTSYEQYF | TGTGCCAGCATCGGTCTTACCCCCACCTCCTACGAGCAGTACTTC
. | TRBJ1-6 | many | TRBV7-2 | CASSMRGNNSPLHF | TGTGCCAGCAGCATGAGGGGGAATAATTCACCCCTCCACTTT
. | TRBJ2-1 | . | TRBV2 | CATQGLGNNEQFF | TGTGCCACTCAGGGACTGGGGAACAATGAGCAGTTCTTC
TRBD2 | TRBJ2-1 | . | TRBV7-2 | CASSFSGFGYEQNF | TGTGCCAGCAGCTTTAGCGGGTTCGGGTACGAGCAGAACTTC